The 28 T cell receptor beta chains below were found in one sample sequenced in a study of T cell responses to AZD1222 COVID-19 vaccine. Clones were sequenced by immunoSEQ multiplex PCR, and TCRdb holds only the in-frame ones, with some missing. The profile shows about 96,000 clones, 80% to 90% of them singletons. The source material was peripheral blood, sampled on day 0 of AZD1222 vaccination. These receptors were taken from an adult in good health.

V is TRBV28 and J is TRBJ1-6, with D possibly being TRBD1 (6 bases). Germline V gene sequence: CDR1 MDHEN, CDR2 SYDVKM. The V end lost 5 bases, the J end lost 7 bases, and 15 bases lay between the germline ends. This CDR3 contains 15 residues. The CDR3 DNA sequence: TGTGCCAGCAGTCCATCGGGCCAGGGGAATTCACCCCTCCACTTT. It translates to CASSPSGQGNSPLHF.

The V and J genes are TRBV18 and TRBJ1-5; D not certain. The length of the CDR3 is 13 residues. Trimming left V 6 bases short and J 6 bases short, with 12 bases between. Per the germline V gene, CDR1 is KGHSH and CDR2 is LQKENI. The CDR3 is CASSSSPGQPQHF. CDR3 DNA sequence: TGTGCCAGCTCCTCAAGTCCGGGTCAGCCCCAGCATTTT.

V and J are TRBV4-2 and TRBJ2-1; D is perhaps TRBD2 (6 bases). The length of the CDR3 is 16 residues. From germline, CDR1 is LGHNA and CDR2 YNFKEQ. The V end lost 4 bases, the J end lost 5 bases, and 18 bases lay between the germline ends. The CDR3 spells CASSPTTRTDDNEQFF. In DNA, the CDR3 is TGTGCCAGCAGCCCCACGACTAGGACGGACGACAATGAGCAGTTCTTC.

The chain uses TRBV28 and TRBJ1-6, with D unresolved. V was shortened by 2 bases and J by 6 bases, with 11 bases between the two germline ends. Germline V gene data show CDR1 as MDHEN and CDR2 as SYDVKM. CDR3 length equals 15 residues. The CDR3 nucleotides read TGTGCCAGCAGTTTACGTTCGTCTTTTAATTCACCCCTCCACTTT. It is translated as CASSLRSSFNSPLHF.

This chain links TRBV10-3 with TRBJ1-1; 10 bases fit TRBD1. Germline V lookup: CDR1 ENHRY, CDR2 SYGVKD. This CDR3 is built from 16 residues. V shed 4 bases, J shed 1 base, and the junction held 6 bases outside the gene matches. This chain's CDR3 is CAISASGTGENTEAFF. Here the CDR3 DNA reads TGTGCCATCAGTGCATCCGGGACAGGGGAGAACACTGAAGCTTTCTTT.

CDR3 region: CASRMGQDRNTIYF. The CDR3 DNA reads as TGTGCCAGTAGAATGGGGCAGGATCGAAACACCATATATTTT. This chain uses TRBV19 with TRBJ1-3, with D maybe TRBD1 (5 bases). There are 14 residues in the CDR3. Trimming shortened V by 6 bases and J by 5 bases, and 14 bases separated the two germline ends. Germline V gives CDR1 LNHDA, CDR2 SQIVND (reference sequence).

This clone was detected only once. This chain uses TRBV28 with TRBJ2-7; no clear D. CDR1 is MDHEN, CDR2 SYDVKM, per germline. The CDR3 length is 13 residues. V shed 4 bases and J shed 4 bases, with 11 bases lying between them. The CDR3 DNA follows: TGTGCCAGCAGTTCGGGCTTAGGGTACGAGCAGTACTTC. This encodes CASSSGLGYEQYF.

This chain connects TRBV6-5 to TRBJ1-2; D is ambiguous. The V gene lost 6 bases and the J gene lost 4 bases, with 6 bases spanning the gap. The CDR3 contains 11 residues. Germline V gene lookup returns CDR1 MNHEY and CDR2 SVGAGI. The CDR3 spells CASRTSYGYTF. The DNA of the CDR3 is TGTGCCAGCAGGACTTCCTATGGCTACACCTTC.

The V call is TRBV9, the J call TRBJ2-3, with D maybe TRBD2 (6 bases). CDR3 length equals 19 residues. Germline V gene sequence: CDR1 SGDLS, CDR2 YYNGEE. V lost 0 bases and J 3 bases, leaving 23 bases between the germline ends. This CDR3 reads CASSVGTRRGIVATDTQYF. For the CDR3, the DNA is TGTGCCAGCAGCGTAGGTACCAGACGGGGGATCGTAGCAACAGATACGCAGTATTTT. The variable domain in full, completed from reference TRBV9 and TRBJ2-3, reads DSGVTQTPKHLITATGQRVTLRCSPRSGDLSVYWYQQSLDQGLQFLIQYYNGEERAKGNILERFSAQQFPDLHSELNLSSLELGDSALYFCASSVGTRRGIVATDTQYFGPGTRLTVL.

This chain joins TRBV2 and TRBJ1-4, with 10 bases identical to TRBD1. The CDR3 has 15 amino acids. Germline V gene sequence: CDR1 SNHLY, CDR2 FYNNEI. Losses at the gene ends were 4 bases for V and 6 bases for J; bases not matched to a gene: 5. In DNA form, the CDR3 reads TGTGCCAGCAGTGCGCACGGGACAGGGGATGAAAAACTGTTTTTT. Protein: CASSAHGTGDEKLFF. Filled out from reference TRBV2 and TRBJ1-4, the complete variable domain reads EPEVTQTPSHQVTQMGQEVILRCVPISNHLYFYWYRQILGQKVEFLVSFYNNEISEKSEIFDDQFSVERPDGSNFTLKIRSTKLEDSAMYFCASSAHGTGDEKLFFGSGTQLSVL.

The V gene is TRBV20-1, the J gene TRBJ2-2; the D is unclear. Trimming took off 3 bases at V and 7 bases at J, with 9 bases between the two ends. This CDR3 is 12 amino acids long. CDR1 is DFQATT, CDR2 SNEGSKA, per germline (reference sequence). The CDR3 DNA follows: TGCAGTGCTAGTAGGTCGGTCGGGGAGCTGTTTTTT. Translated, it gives CSASRSVGELFF.

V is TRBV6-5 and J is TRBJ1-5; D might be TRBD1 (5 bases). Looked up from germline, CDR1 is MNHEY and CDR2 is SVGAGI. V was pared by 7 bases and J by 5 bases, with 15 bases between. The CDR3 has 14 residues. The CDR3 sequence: CASTRGRPDQPQHF. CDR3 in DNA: TGTGCCAGCACGAGGGGACGGCCGGATCAGCCCCAGCATTTT.

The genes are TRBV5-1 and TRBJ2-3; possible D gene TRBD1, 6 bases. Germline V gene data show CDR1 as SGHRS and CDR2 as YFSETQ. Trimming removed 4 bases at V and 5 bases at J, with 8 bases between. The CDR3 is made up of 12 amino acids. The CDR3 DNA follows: TGCGCCAGCAGCGAACAGGGAGATACGCAGTATTTT. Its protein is CASSEQGDTQYF.

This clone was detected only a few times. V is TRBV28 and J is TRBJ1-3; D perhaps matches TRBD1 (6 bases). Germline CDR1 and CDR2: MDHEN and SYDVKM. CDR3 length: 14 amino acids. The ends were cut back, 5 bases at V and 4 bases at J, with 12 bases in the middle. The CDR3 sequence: CASSPQGLGNTIYF. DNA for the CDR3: TGTGCCAGCAGTCCCCAGGGGTTAGGAAACACCATATATTTT.

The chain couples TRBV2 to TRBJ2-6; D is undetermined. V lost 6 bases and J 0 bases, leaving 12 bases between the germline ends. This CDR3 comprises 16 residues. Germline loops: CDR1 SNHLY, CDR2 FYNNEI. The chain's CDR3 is CASRVYGISGANVLTF. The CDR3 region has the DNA TGTGCCAGCAGGGTCTATGGAATCTCTGGGGCCAACGTCCTGACTTTC.

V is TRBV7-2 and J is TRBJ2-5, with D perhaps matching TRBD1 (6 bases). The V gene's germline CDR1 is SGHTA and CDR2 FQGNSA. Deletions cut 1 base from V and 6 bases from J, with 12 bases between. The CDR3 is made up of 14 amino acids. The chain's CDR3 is CASSLEDSRKTQYF. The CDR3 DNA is TGTGCCAGCAGCTTAGAGGACAGTAGGAAGACCCAGTACTTC.

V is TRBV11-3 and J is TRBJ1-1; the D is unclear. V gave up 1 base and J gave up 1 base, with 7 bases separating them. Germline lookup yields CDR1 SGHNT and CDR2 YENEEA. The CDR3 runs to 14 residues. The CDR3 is CASSLGGGNTEAFF. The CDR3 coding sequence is TGTGCCAGCAGCTTAGGAGGAGGGAACACTGAAGCTTTCTTT.

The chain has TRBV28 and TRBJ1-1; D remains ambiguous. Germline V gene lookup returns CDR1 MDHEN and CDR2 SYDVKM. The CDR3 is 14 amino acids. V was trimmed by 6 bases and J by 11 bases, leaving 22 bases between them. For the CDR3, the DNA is TGTGCCAGCAGAGAACCCCGGGGTTCGAGAATGGCTTTCTTT. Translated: CASREPRGSRMAFF.

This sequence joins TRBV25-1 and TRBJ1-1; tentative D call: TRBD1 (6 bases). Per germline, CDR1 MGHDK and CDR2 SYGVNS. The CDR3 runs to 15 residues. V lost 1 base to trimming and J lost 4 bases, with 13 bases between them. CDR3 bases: TGTGCCAGCAGTGAATCGAGGGGGGAGATCACTGAAGCTTTCTTT. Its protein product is CASSESRGEITEAFF.

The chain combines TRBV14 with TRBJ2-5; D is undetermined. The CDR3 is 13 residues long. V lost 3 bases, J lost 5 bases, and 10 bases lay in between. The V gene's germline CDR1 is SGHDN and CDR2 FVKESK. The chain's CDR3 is CASSQGWSETQYF. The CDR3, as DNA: TGTGCCAGCAGCCAGGGGTGGTCCGAGACCCAGTACTTC.

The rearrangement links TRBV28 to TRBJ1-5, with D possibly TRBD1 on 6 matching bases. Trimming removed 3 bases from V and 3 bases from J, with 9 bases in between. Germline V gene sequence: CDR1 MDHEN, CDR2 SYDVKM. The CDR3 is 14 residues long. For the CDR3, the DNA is TGTGCCAGCAGTTTTAGACAGGTCAATCAGCCCCAGCATTTT. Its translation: CASSFRQVNQPQHF.

The DNA for the CDR3 is TGTGCCAGCAGCCAAGATCCCGGGGTGGACGGCTACACCTTC. Translated, it gives CASSQDPGVDGYTF. The chain combines TRBV3-1 (or the pseudogene TRBV3-2) with TRBJ1-2; no definite D call. The CDR3 runs 14 residues. Trimming shortened V by 0 bases and J by 8 bases, and 13 bases separated the two germline ends. CDR1 and CDR2 from the germline V gene are LGHDT and YNNKEL (reference sequence).

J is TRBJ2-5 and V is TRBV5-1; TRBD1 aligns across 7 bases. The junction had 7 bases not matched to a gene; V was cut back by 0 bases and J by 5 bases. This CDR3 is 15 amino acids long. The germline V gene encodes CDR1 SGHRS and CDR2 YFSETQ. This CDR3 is CASSLEGQASETQYF. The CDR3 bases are TGCGCCAGCAGCTTGGAAGGACAGGCCAGTGAGACCCAGTACTTC.

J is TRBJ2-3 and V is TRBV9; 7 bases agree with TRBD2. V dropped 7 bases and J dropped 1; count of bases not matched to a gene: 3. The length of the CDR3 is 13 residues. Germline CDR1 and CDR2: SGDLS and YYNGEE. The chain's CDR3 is CASEAGGTDTQYF. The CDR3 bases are TGTGCCAGCGAGGCGGGGGGCACAGATACGCAGTATTTT.

The CDR3 region is CASSFPQGVNTEAFF. CDR3 sequence (DNA): TGTGCCAGCAGCTTTCCCCAGGGGGTGAACACTGAAGCTTTCTTT. J is TRBJ1-1 and V is TRBV7-8, with 7 bases identical to TRBD1. Germline CDR1 and CDR2: SGHVS and FQNEAQ. CDR3 length: 15 amino acids. V lost 3 bases, J lost 0 bases, and 4 bases stayed unmatched. Complete variable domain (other parts from reference TRBV7-8 and TRBJ1-1): GAGVSQSPRYKVAKRGQDVALRCDPISGHVSLFWYQQALGQGPEFLTYFQNEAQLDKSGLPSDRFFAERPEGSVSTLKIQRTQQEDSAVYLCASSFPQGVNTEAFFGQGTRLTVV.

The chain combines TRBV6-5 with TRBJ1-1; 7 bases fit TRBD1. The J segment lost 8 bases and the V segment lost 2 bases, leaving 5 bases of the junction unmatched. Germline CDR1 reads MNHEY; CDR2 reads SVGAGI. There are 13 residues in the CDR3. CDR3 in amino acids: CASSYKGATEAFF. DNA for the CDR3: TGTGCCAGCAGTTACAAGGGGGCTACGGAAGCTTTCTTT.

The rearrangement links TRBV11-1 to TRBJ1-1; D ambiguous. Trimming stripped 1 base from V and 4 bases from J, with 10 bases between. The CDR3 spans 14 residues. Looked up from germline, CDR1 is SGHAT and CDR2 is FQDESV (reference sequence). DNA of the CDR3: TGTGCCAGCAGCTTAGAATTCTGGTCCACTGAAGCTTTCTTT. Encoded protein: CASSLEFWSTEAFF.

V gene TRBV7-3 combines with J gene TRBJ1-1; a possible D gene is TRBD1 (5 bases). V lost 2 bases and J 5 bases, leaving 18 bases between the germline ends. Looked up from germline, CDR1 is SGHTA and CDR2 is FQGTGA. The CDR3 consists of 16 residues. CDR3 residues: CASSLAGPGLGTEAFF. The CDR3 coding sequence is TGTGCCAGCAGCTTAGCCGGGCCAGGGTTAGGGACTGAAGCTTTCTTT.